Detailed here is one T cell receptor (beta chain). The antigen is unknown. Trimming at V came to 0 bases and at J to 7 bases, leaving 3 bases not matched to a gene. The CDR3 is made up of 14 amino acids. The data were taken from a study of early T cells in non-severe SARS-CoV-2 infection. Study summary: Sequenced material consisted of bulk RNA (from unsorted whole blood), and chains were unpaired. Overall study results and limits: Clonotype matching in VDJdb favored anti-spike CD8 responses and did not capture private and CD4 specificities.

As part of library construction, unique molecular identifiers were attached to individual cDNA molecules. TCRdb re-called the 5' RACE reads through MiXCR, storing one row per CDR3 protein. The sample shows about 60,000 distinct CDR3 sequences, around 5.6% of them seen only once. This TCR derives from an adult who was a healthcare worker with PCR-confirmed SARS-CoV-2 infection or an uninfected control (not recorded which). Sequenced input: whole blood. The rearrangement links TRBV12-3 or TRBV12-4 to TRBJ1-5; 7 positions agree with TRBD1. Here the CDR3 reads CASSLAQGRQPQHF. CDR3 bases: TGTGCCAGCAGTTTAGCACAGGGGCGGCAGCCCCAGCATTTT.